Each of the 27 T cell receptor beta chains below was sequenced from the same sample in a study of cytomegalovirus exposure and HLA in healthy donors. PCR was performed using 60 Vbeta and 13 Jbeta primers. Measured with immunoSEQ multiplex PCR; TCRdb has only the in-frame clones, and not every one. The repertoire holds some 150,000 clones, with roughly four fifths as singletons. Sequenced: PBMCs. These receptors were taken from a man aged 50 to 60 in good health and CMV-seropositive.

The chain carries TRBV4-1 and TRBJ1-5, with D tentatively TRBD1 (5 bases). CDR3 length: 15 amino acids. CDR1 MGHRA and CDR2 YSYEKL come from the germline V gene. The V end lost 0 bases, the J end lost 1 base, and 7 bases lay between the germline ends. CDR3 coding DNA: TGCGCCAGCAGCCAAGAGCAGGGAAGCAATCAGCCCCAGCATTTT. It translates to CASSQEQGSNQPQHF.

The rearrangement uses TRBV4-1 and TRBJ1-2; 8 bases align to TRBD1. Germline V gives CDR1 MGHRA, CDR2 YSYEKL. Trimming took 1 base from V and 5 from J; bases not matched to a gene: 12. CDR3 size: 17 residues. CDR3 loop: CASSQVSGSQGAYGYTF. For the CDR3, the DNA is TGCGCCAGCAGCCAAGTCTCCGGATCTCAGGGGGCTTATGGCTACACCTTC.

V is TRBV19 and J is TRBJ2-7; D is perhaps TRBD1 (6 bases). V was pared by 3 bases and J by 5 bases, with 14 bases between. Per the germline V gene, CDR1 is LNHDA and CDR2 is SQIVND (reference sequence). The CDR3 consists of 14 residues. The CDR3 here is CASSINRDSHEQYF. The CDR3 coding sequence is TGTGCCAGTAGTATTAACAGGGATTCCCACGAGCAGTACTTC.

The chain uses TRBV5-6 and TRBJ1-4; 11 bases are shared with TRBD1. V was clipped by 4 bases and J by 6 bases; unmatched bases: 8. This CDR3 has 16 amino acids. In germline, CDR1 is SGHDT, CDR2 YYEEEE. CDR3 region: CASSSIGQGAYEKLFF. CDR3 DNA: TGTGCCAGCAGCAGCATCGGACAGGGGGCGTATGAAAAACTGTTTTTT.

The V call is TRBV4-2, the J call TRBJ2-1, with D hard to call. Trimming left V 1 base short and J 4 bases short, with 5 bases between. The germline V gene encodes CDR1 LGHNA and CDR2 YNFKEQ. This CDR3 has 13 residues. CDR3 in amino acids: CASSQVQYNEQFF. The DNA of the CDR3 is TGTGCCAGCAGCCAAGTACAATACAATGAGCAGTTCTTC.

V usage is TRBV2 and J usage is TRBJ2-2, with a possible D match to TRBD2 (5 bases). The CDR3 extends over 17 amino acids. CDR1 SNHLY and CDR2 FYNNEI come from the germline V gene. Trimming pared 2 bases from V and 1 base from J, leaving 14 bases between. CDR3 nucleotides: TGTGCCAGCAGTGAATCTCGAGGGCATGGGAACACCGGGGAGCTGTTTTTT. Translated, it gives CASSESRGHGNTGELFF.

This chain uses TRBV29-1 with TRBJ1-2; 7 bases map to TRBD1. CDR3 length equals 14 residues. V shed 6 bases, J shed 1 base, and the junction held 8 bases outside the gene matches. Per germline, CDR1 SQVTM and CDR2 ANQGSEA. CDR3 region: CSVPGQTFNYGYTF. In nucleotides, the CDR3 is TGCAGCGTCCCGGGACAGACTTTTAACTATGGCTACACCTTC.

The chain joins TRBV7-9 to TRBJ1-5; D call uncertain. CDR1 and CDR2 (germline): SEHNR, FQNEAQ (reference sequence). The CDR3 spans 15 residues. V was clipped by 5 bases and J by 7 bases, with 18 bases between them. For the CDR3, the DNA is TGTGCCAGCAGCGCAGATATCGACTCCCGGCAGCCCCAGCATTTT. This sequence encodes CASSADIDSRQPQHF.

This clone was seen only once. The DNA for the CDR3 is TGTGCCAGCAGTGACGACTCGAGACCTAGCACAGATACGCAGTATTTT. Protein: CASSDDSRPSTDTQYF. The chain carries TRBV6-1 and TRBJ2-3; the D is unclear. Trimming removed 3 bases from V and 0 bases from J, with 13 bases in between. The CDR3 loop spans 16 amino acids. The germline V gene has CDR1 MNHNS and CDR2 SASEGT.

This rearrangement joins TRBV28 to TRBJ1-2; D is perhaps TRBD1 (6 bases). The CDR3 consists of 14 residues. Germline lookup yields CDR1 MDHEN and CDR2 SYDVKM. Trimming took 10 bases from V and 8 from J, leaving 23 bases between them. The CDR3 sequence is CATPRAGGAEGYTF. CDR3 sequence (DNA): TGTGCCACCCCCCGGGCGGGGGGGGCGGAGGGCTACACCTTC.

The chain combines TRBV6-1 with TRBJ1-1; TRBD1 agrees at 9 bases. Per germline, CDR1 MNHNS and CDR2 SASEGT. This CDR3 contains 18 residues. Trimming took 4 bases from V and 0 from J; bases not matched to a gene: 12. This CDR3 reads CASSGTGTGILVNTEAFF. CDR3 nucleotide sequence: TGTGCCAGCAGTGGGACCGGGACAGGGATTTTAGTGAACACTGAAGCTTTCTTT.

The chain has TRBV2 and TRBJ2-1, with D possibly being TRBD1 (5 bases). This CDR3 has 14 amino acids. In germline, CDR1 is SNHLY, CDR2 FYNNEI. V shed 10 bases and J shed 0 bases, with 13 bases lying between them. In DNA form, the CDR3 reads TGTGCCATCACAGGCGGACCCTCCTACAATGAGCAGTTCTTC. It codes for CAITGGPSYNEQFF. Looking up the rest from reference TRBV2 and TRBJ2-1 gives the full variable domain: EPEVTQTPSHQVTQMGQEVILRCVPISNHLYFYWYRQILGQKVEFLVSFYNNEISEKSEIFDDQFSVERPDGSNFTLKIRSTKLEDSAMYFCAITGGPSYNEQFFGPGTRLTVL.

This chain links TRBV18 with TRBJ1-1, with a tentative D call TRBD1 (6 bases). CDR3 size: 15 residues. V lost 1 base and J 4 bases, leaving 13 bases between the germline ends. Looked up from germline, CDR1 is KGHSH and CDR2 is LQKENI. The CDR3 nucleotides read TGTGCCAGCTCACCACTTGAAGGGGGGGGCACTGAAGCTTTCTTT. This codes for CASSPLEGGGTEAFF.

This chain uses TRBV2 with TRBJ2-3; TRBD2 aligns across 9 bases. Unmatched junction bases numbered 1, after V lost 6 bases and J lost 0 bases. The CDR3 loop spans 14 amino acids. The germline V gene has CDR1 SNHLY and CDR2 FYNNEI. The CDR3 is CASRTSGSTDTQYF. The CDR3 bases are TGTGCCAGCAGGACTAGCGGAAGCACAGATACGCAGTATTTT.

The rearrangement uses TRBV14 and TRBJ1-5, with D maybe TRBD1 (5 bases). This CDR3 region has 13 residues. V was cut by 9 bases and J by 3 bases, with 12 bases left in between. Germline assignment: CDR1 SGHDN and CDR2 FVKESK. The CDR3 nucleotides are TGTGCCAGGGGTGGACAAGTCAATCAGCCCCAGCATTTT. Residues: CARGGQVNQPQHF.

The chain joins TRBV2 to TRBJ2-3; 8 bases map to TRBD2. The CDR3 loop spans 15 amino acids. The germline gives CDR1 SNHLY, CDR2 FYNNEI. Trimming took 6 bases from V and 1 from J; bases not matched to a gene: 6. The CDR3 protein is CASSPGGGRTDTQYF. CDR3 DNA sequence: TGTGCCAGCAGCCCCGGGGGGGGCCGCACAGATACGCAGTATTTT. Filled out from reference TRBV2 and TRBJ2-3, the complete variable domain reads EPEVTQTPSHQVTQMGQEVILRCVPISNHLYFYWYRQILGQKVEFLVSFYNNEISEKSEIFDDQFSVERPDGSNFTLKIRSTKLEDSAMYFCASSPGGGRTDTQYFGPGTRLTVL.

J is TRBJ2-7 and V is TRBV5-1; D may be TRBD2 (5 bases). The CDR3 extends over 16 amino acids. The V gene's germline CDR1 is SGHRS and CDR2 YFSETQ. V lost 0 bases and J lost 5, with 18 bases in between. CDR3 protein: CASSLGVLRDLDEQYF. The CDR3 coding sequence is TGCGCCAGCAGCTTGGGGGTCTTGAGGGATTTGGACGAGCAGTACTTC.

The chain is built from TRBV7-6 and TRBJ2-5; unclear D gene. Trimming removed 3 bases at V and 5 bases at J, with 13 bases between. The CDR3 extends over 14 amino acids. Germline V gene data show CDR1 as SGHVS and CDR2 as FNYEAQ. This chain's CDR3 is CASSFPRDGETQYF. The CDR3 region has the DNA TGTGCCAGCAGCTTTCCCCGAGATGGTGAGACCCAGTACTTC.

CDR3 residues: CASSYRLFHDSGANVLTF. CDR3 coding DNA: TGTGCCAGCAGTTACAGGCTGTTTCACGACTCTGGGGCCAACGTCCTGACTTTC. V usage is TRBV28 and J usage is TRBJ2-6, with D possibly TRBD1 on 5 matching bases. Germline CDR1 and CDR2: MDHEN and SYDVKM. V lost 4 bases, J lost 0 bases, and 16 bases lay in between. CDR3 length: 18 amino acids.

The chain combines TRBV5-1 with TRBJ1-2; 9 bases fit TRBD1. Germline V gives CDR1 SGHRS, CDR2 YFSETQ. J gave up 10 bases and V 2 bases, and 6 bases lay outside the gene matches. The CDR3 is 13 residues long. The CDR3 DNA is TGCGCCAGCAGCTTAGGACAGGGGAAAGCCTACACCTTC. Translated: CASSLGQGKAYTF.

This clone was detected a few times. J is TRBJ1-1 and V is TRBV5-4; tentative D call: TRBD1 (5 bases). Per the germline V gene, CDR1 is SGHNT and CDR2 is YYREEE (reference sequence). The CDR3 runs to 15 residues. V gave up 7 bases and J gave up 0 bases, with 16 bases separating them. CDR3 in amino acids: CASFRGGTVNTEAFF. The CDR3, as DNA: TGTGCCAGCTTCCGAGGAGGGACGGTGAACACTGAAGCTTTCTTT.

The chain carries TRBV7-2 and TRBJ2-5, with D possibly being TRBD1 (5 bases). The V end was cut by 1 base, the J end by 4 bases, with 16 bases between. CDR3 length: 16 amino acids. The germline V gene has CDR1 SGHTA and CDR2 FQGNSA. The CDR3 spells CASSLGTNSPRETQYF. For the CDR3, the DNA is TGTGCCAGCAGCTTAGGGACAAACTCACCGCGAGAGACCCAGTACTTC. Supplemented by reference TRBV7-2 and TRBJ2-5, the full variable domain reads GAGVSQSPSNKVTEKGKDVELRCDPISGHTALYWYRQSLGQGLEFLIYFQGNSAPDKSGLPSDRFSAERTGGSVSTLTIQRTQQEDSAVYLCASSLGTNSPRETQYFGPGTRLLVL.

In nucleotides, the CDR3 is TGTGCCAGTAGTCCCCAATGGGGAGACAGGGGGCAAGAGACCCAGTACTTC. Translating gives CASSPQWGDRGQETQYF. The J gene is TRBJ2-5, the V gene TRBV19, with TRBD1 matching over 9 bases. Germline V gene data show CDR1 as LNHDA and CDR2 as SQIVND (reference sequence). Germline trimming cut 5 bases from V and 2 bases from J; bases unmatched to any gene: 12. The CDR3 sequence is 17 residues long.

Comment on this clone: Germline is not matched at one junction end, which may reflect a read error. The chain links TRBV7-7 to TRBJ1-1, with a tentative D call TRBD1 (5 bases). The CDR3 has 13 amino acids. The V gene's germline CDR1 is SSHAT and CDR2 FNYEAQ (reference sequence). CDR3: CASSLFRDTEAFF. The CDR3 nucleotides read TGTGCTAGCAGCTTATTCAGGGACACTGAAGCTTTCTTT.

The chain uses TRBV30 and TRBJ1-2, with 10 bases matching TRBD1. This CDR3 comprises 14 residues. Trimming took 3 bases from V and 9 from J; bases not matched to a gene: 10. Germline-derived CDR1 and CDR2 are GTSNPN and SVGIG (reference sequence). CDR3 in amino acids: CAWSPGQGMNRYTF. The CDR3 region has the DNA TGTGCCTGGAGCCCGGGACAGGGGATGAATCGCTACACCTTC.

V is TRBV2 and J is TRBJ2-7; 12 bases fit TRBD2. Trimming took 2 bases from V and 6 from J; bases not matched to a gene: 8. This CDR3 is 16 amino acids long. Germline V gene sequence: CDR1 SNHLY, CDR2 FYNNEI. The CDR3 DNA reads as TGTGCCAGCAGTGAAAGGTTGGGACTAGCGGGTCGCGAGCAGTACTTC. Residues: CASSERLGLAGREQYF.

This clone was observed a handful of times. CDR3 amino acids: CASTLRDRGQTQYF. The CDR3 region has the DNA TGTGCCAGCACACTCCGGGACAGGGGACAGACCCAGTACTTC. This sequence joins TRBV7-8 and TRBJ2-5; the match to TRBD1 covers 10 bases. V gave up 7 bases and J gave up 6 bases; unmatched junction bases: 8. The length of the CDR3 is 14 residues. In germline, CDR1 is SGHVS, CDR2 FQNEAQ.